The text below deals with one TCR beta chain. What it binds is not known. Researchers amplified the TCR beta CDR3 regions from RNA transcripts. Primed by the HTBI set, a first-round RT-PCR was run on the TCR CDR3. MiXCR, run by TCRdb on the multiplex PCR reads, gives a single entry per CDR3 protein. The sample shows roughly 99,000 distinct CDR3 sequences, roughly 15% of them seen only once. This record belongs to a study of T cells in Graves' hyperthyroidism and ophthalmopathy. Points from the study as a whole: The model identified upcoming ophthalmopathy a median approximately 6.4 months ahead of onset.

For the diagnoses, clinical symptoms, serum thyroxine and TRAb, thyroid ultrasound and orbital computed tomography were used. Using around 10 ml of fresh peripheral blood, PBMCs were prepared. The sequenced material came from blood. The source is a woman aged 45-65 years with Graves' hyperthyroidism.

The CDR3 nucleotides read TGCAGTGCTAGCATTCCGGAGACCCAGTACTTC. Its protein product is CSASIPETQYF. The chain combines TRBV20-1 with TRBJ2-5; D unresolved. CDR1 and CDR2 from the germline V gene are DFQATT and SNEGSKA (reference sequence). Trimming left V 3 bases short and J 5 bases short, with 7 bases between. CDR3 length: 11 residues.